The 26 T cell receptor beta chains presented below share a single source sample, sequenced in a study of cytomegalovirus exposure and HLA in healthy donors. Sequencing was performed with immunoSEQ multiplex PCR; in TCRdb, only in-frame clones are kept and a portion is missing. There are over 100,000 clones in the sample; roughly 88% occur only once, and about 6% lies in the top ten. The sample consisted of PBMCs. The receptors were sampled from a woman aged 18-29 years in good health and CMV-seropositive.

On this clone itself: One junction end does not reproduce the germline sequence, and a read error may be involved. The sample carries other DNA sequences with the same CDR3. The chain uses TRBV5-1 and TRBJ1-4, with 7 bases fitting TRBD1. Germline V gene sequence: CDR1 SGHRS, CDR2 YFSETQ. CDR3 length: 15 residues. CDR3 DNA sequence: TGCGCCAGCAGTGCTAACAGGGGCACTAATGAAAAATTGTTTTTT. Protein sequence: CASSANRGTNEKLFF.

This clone turned up a few times. The V call is TRBV4-2, the J call TRBJ1-1, with D tentatively TRBD1 (6 bases). This CDR3 has 15 amino acids. Germline V gene lookup returns CDR1 LGHNA and CDR2 YNFKEQ. Trimming cost V 4 bases and J 1 base, with 13 bases left between them. In DNA, the CDR3 is TGTGCCAGCAGCCGGACAGTACAAACGAACACTGAAGCTTTCTTT. This translates into CASSRTVQTNTEAFF.

The CDR3 DNA is TGTGCCAGTAGTTCGCGAGAAGCGGTTAATGAAAAACTGTTTTTT. Amino acid sequence: CASSSREAVNEKLFF. This sequence joins TRBV19 and TRBJ1-4; D gene ambiguous. Germline values: CDR1 LNHDA, CDR2 SQIVND (reference sequence). V was trimmed by 5 bases and J by 4 bases, leaving 14 bases between them. CDR3 length: 15 residues.

The gene calls are TRBV7-9 and TRBJ1-1, with no clear D. Looked up from germline, CDR1 is SEHNR and CDR2 is FQNEAQ (reference sequence). V lost 6 bases and J 1 base, leaving 9 bases between the germline ends. This CDR3 is 13 amino acids long. CDR3 amino acids: CASRHYSNTEAFF. The CDR3 nucleotides read TGTGCCAGCAGACACTACTCGAACACTGAAGCTTTCTTT. The variable domain in full, completed from reference TRBV7-9 and TRBJ1-1, reads DTGVSQNPRHKITKRGQNVTFRCDPISEHNRLYWYRQTLGQGPEFLTYFQNEAQLEKSRLLSDRFSAERPKGSFSTLEIQRTEQGDSAMYLCASRHYSNTEAFFGQGTRLTVV.

The genes are TRBV10-3 and TRBJ2-5, with TRBD1 as a possible D gene (5 bases). Per the germline V gene, CDR1 is ENHRY and CDR2 is SYGVKD. This CDR3 region has 12 residues. Between the trimmed V and J ends, which lost 6 bases and 5 bases, there was a span of 10 bases. The CDR3 reads CAISPKGETQYF. In DNA form, the CDR3 reads TGTGCCATCAGCCCTAAGGGGGAGACCCAGTACTTC.

This chain connects TRBV18 to TRBJ2-3; 10 bases fit TRBD2. V lost 3 bases, J lost 2 bases, and 5 bases stayed unmatched. This CDR3 spans 16 amino acids. Per the germline V gene, CDR1 is KGHSH and CDR2 is LQKENI. The CDR3 nucleotides are TGTGCCAGCTCACCTAATAGCGGGGGGTTCACAGATACGCAGTATTTT. Translating it yields CASSPNSGGFTDTQYF.

The chain has TRBV7-9 and TRBJ2-2; 7 bases match TRBD1. V lost 5 bases to trimming and J lost 9 bases; unmatched junction nucleotides: 12. The CDR3 runs to 15 residues. CDR1 and CDR2 from the germline V gene are SEHNR and FQNEAQ (reference sequence). The CDR3 loop reads CASSNTGTASRELFF. The CDR3 coding sequence is TGTGCCAGCAGCAACACCGGGACAGCTTCCCGGGAGCTGTTTTTT.

This chain joins TRBV6-5 and TRBJ1-6; the match to TRBD1 covers 7 bases. This CDR3 region has 15 residues. V dropped 3 bases and J dropped 6; count of bases not matched to a gene: 5. Looked up from germline, CDR1 is MNHEY and CDR2 is SVGAGI. CDR3 loop: CASSYRDSRNSPLHF. The CDR3 nucleotides read TGTGCCAGCAGTTATCGGGACAGTCGTAATTCACCCCTCCACTTT.

This rearrangement joins TRBV6-6 to TRBJ2-2; no definite D call. Germline V CDR1 and CDR2: MNHNY, SVGAGI (reference sequence). The CDR3 consists of 13 residues. V was pared by 6 bases and J by 1 base, with 6 bases between. The CDR3 reads CASSKQNTGELFF. The CDR3, as DNA: TGTGCCAGCAGCAAACAGAACACCGGGGAGCTGTTTTTT.

The rearrangement links TRBV9 to TRBJ2-7, with 8 bases that match TRBD2. V gave up 0 bases and J gave up 0 bases; unmatched junction bases: 8. The CDR3 spans 17 residues. In germline, CDR1 is SGDLS, CDR2 YYNGEE. CDR3 in amino acids: CASSVEERGPYSYEQYF. The DNA of the CDR3 is TGTGCCAGCAGCGTAGAAGAGCGGGGGCCTTACTCCTACGAGCAGTACTTC.

V and J are TRBV28 and TRBJ1-4; no clear D. This CDR3 has 16 residues. In germline, CDR1 is MDHEN, CDR2 SYDVKM. The V gene lost 3 bases and the J gene lost 0 bases, with 11 bases spanning the gap. The CDR3 protein is CASSFRVTATNEKLFF. CDR3 DNA sequence: TGTGCCAGCAGTTTCCGGGTTACTGCAACTAATGAAAAACTGTTTTTT.

The genes are TRBV4-1 and TRBJ1-1, with 7 bases aligning to TRBD1. J lost 2 bases, V lost 7 bases, and 10 bases had no gene match. CDR3 length: 15 residues. Germline CDR1 MGHRA, CDR2 YSYEKL. CDR3 sequence reads: CASKIPDRANTEAFF. CDR3 coding DNA: TGCGCCAGCAAAATACCCGACAGGGCAAACACTGAAGCTTTCTTT.

CDR3 residues: CASSQTGDQETQYF. CDR3 in DNA: TGCGCCAGCAGCCAAACAGGGGACCAAGAGACCCAGTACTTC. This chain uses TRBV4-1 with TRBJ2-5, with 7 bases aligning to TRBD1. Germline V lookup: CDR1 MGHRA, CDR2 YSYEKL. The CDR3 is 14 amino acids. With 2 bases clipped from V and 0 bases from J, the junction kept 0 bases outside the gene matches.

The J gene is TRBJ1-3, the V gene TRBV30, with D possibly TRBD1 on 5 matching bases. V gave up 2 bases and J gave up 4 bases, with 15 bases separating them. Germline values: CDR1 GTSNPN, CDR2 SVGIG (reference sequence). The CDR3 contains 15 residues. Written as DNA, the CDR3 is TGTGCCTGGAGTCTAGCGGGACTCTCGGGAAACACCATATATTTT. It yields the protein CAWSLAGLSGNTIYF.

This clone was seen only once. The chain recombines TRBV7-8 with TRBJ2-7, with D hard to call. The V gene's germline CDR1 is SGHVS and CDR2 FQNEAQ. CDR3 length: 12 amino acids. Between the trimmed V and J ends, which lost 5 bases and 2 bases, there was a span of 7 bases. CDR3 DNA sequence: TGTGCCAGCAGCCCAGACACCTACGAGCAGTACTTC. Amino acids: CASSPDTYEQYF. The entire variable domain, with the rest obtained from reference TRBV7-8 and TRBJ2-7, is as follows: GAGVSQSPRYKVAKRGQDVALRCDPISGHVSLFWYQQALGQGPEFLTYFQNEAQLDKSGLPSDRFFAERPEGSVSTLKIQRTQQEDSAVYLCASSPDTYEQYFGPGTRLTVT.

The chain is built from TRBV10-3 and TRBJ2-3; TRBD2 is a possible D gene (6 bases). The CDR3 consists of 13 residues. Trimming left V 3 bases short and J 3 bases short, with 7 bases between. Germline V CDR1 and CDR2: ENHRY, SYGVKD. CDR3 sequence: CAISDGGTDTQYF. The DNA of the CDR3 is TGTGCCATCAGTGACGGGGGAACAGATACGCAGTATTTT.

The genes are TRBV5-1 and TRBJ2-3; D is unresolved. Per the germline V gene, CDR1 is SGHRS and CDR2 is YFSETQ. V shed 2 bases and J shed 5 bases, with 6 bases lying between them. This CDR3 contains 12 residues. CDR3 nucleotides: TGCGCCAGCAGCTTCGCGGAAGATACGCAGTATTTT. Translated: CASSFAEDTQYF.

This clone occurred a few times. The genes are TRBV18 and TRBJ1-1; D possibly corresponds to TRBD1 (5 bases). Trimming pared 0 bases from V and 4 bases from J, leaving 15 bases between. There are 16 residues in the CDR3. Germline CDR1 KGHSH, CDR2 LQKENI. Written as DNA, the CDR3 is TGTGCCAGCTCACCACCGTACACAGGAAGGAGCACTGAAGCTTTCTTT. Translated, it gives CASSPPYTGRSTEAFF.

The chain is built from TRBV6-1 and TRBJ1-1; D remains unclear. V gave up 6 bases and J gave up 11 bases, with 22 bases separating them. This CDR3 has 14 residues. Looked up from germline, CDR1 is MNHNS and CDR2 is SASEGT. The CDR3 loop is CASSSQSSLGLAFF. CDR3 DNA sequence: TGTGCCAGCAGCTCCCAAAGCAGCCTAGGCCTCGCTTTCTTT.

The chain combines TRBV7-9 with TRBJ1-5, with 7 bases lining up with TRBD1. The germline V gene has CDR1 SEHNR and CDR2 FQNEAQ (reference sequence). This CDR3 has 15 amino acids. The V and J ends lost 1 base and 4 bases, in that order; junction bases with no gene match: 4. The DNA for the CDR3 is TGTGCCAGCAGCTTAGAAGGGGGCCCAAATCAGCCCCAGCATTTT. As protein: CASSLEGGPNQPQHF.

Here the CDR3 DNA reads TGTGCCAGCAGTTACTCCGGGACAGGGAATTATGGCTACACCTTC. Its translation: CASSYSGTGNYGYTF. The V gene is TRBV28, the J gene TRBJ1-2; 9 positions match TRBD1. Looked up from germline, CDR1 is MDHEN and CDR2 is SYDVKM. This CDR3 comprises 15 residues. Germline trimming cut 4 bases from V and 5 bases from J; bases unmatched to any gene: 8.

The chain carries TRBV18 and TRBJ2-7; D possibly corresponds to TRBD2 (5 bases). This CDR3 has 12 residues. Germline values: CDR1 KGHSH, CDR2 LQKENI. Trimming pared 6 bases from V and 3 bases from J, leaving 9 bases between. The CDR3 DNA is TGTGCCAGCTCCCCGGGGATCTACGAGCAGTACTTC. Protein sequence: CASSPGIYEQYF.

The genes are TRBV9 and TRBJ1-3; 7 nucleotides agree with TRBD1. The CDR3 covers 18 residues. V was pared by 4 bases and J by 2 bases, with 15 bases of the junction left unmatched. Looked up from germline, CDR1 is SGDLS and CDR2 is YYNGEE. Written as DNA, the CDR3 is TGTGCCAGCAGCACTTACCACCAACCAGGGACAGCTGGAAACACCATATATTTT. Residues: CASSTYHQPGTAGNTIYF. The entire variable domain, with the rest obtained from reference TRBV9 and TRBJ1-3, is as follows: DSGVTQTPKHLITATGQRVTLRCSPRSGDLSVYWYQQSLDQGLQFLIQYYNGEERAKGNILERFSAQQFPDLHSELNLSSLELGDSALYFCASSTYHQPGTAGNTIYFGEGSWLTVV.

The chain couples TRBV11-3 to TRBJ2-7, with TRBD1 identical over 9 bases. Per germline, CDR1 SGHNT and CDR2 YENEEA. The J segment lost 7 bases and the V segment lost 5 bases, leaving 9 bases of the junction unmatched. This CDR3 spans 14 amino acids. The CDR3 nucleotides read TGTGCCAGCAGCCGCAGGACAGGGGTAGGGGAGCAGTACTTC. Its translation: CASSRRTGVGEQYF.

The chain joins TRBV10-2 to TRBJ2-7; TRBD2 matches at 10 bases. V shed 0 bases and J 0 bases; nucleotides not matched to a gene: 8. The CDR3 loop spans 18 amino acids. Germline assignment: CDR1 WSHSY and CDR2 SAAADI. Here the CDR3 reads CASSESFLAGGYSYEQYF. CDR3 in DNA: TGCGCCAGCAGTGAGTCTTTCTTAGCGGGAGGTTACTCCTACGAGCAGTACTTC.

V is TRBV11-3 and J is TRBJ2-7, with unresolved D. Germline assignment: CDR1 SGHNT and CDR2 YENEEA. The V end was cut by 2 bases, the J end by 3 bases, with 8 bases between. The CDR3 runs 13 residues. The CDR3 DNA is TGTGCCAGCAGCTTACGTAACAACTACGAGCAGTACTTC. Its translation: CASSLRNNYEQYF.